This T cell receptor beta chain is from a study of cytomegalovirus exposure and HLA in healthy donors. Losses at the gene ends were 5 bases for V and 6 bases for J; bases not matched to a gene: 8. Germline V gives CDR1 SGHTA, CDR2 FQGTGA. This CDR3 has 15 amino acids. The PCR employed 60 Vbeta primers together with 13 Jbeta primers. Authors' analysis steps: Per a later analysis, the number of unique TCR beta chains was about 80 million, of which roughly 9.9 million were shared. The data were produced by immunoSEQ multiplex PCR, yet TCRdb's version contains in-frame clones alone and is incomplete. V, J and clone size derive from that table, while D and trimming were established from the DNA sequence. This table holds 87,000 or so clones, less than 10% found once.

The chain recombines TRBV7-3 with TRBJ2-1, with TRBD1 matching 9 bases. Sequenced: PBMCs. This receptor was obtained from a man aged 45-60 years in good health and CMV-seronegative. The CDR3 nucleotides read TGTGCCAGCAGCCCGGACAGGGGCAGTGGCAATGAGCAGTTCTTC. Protein: CASSPDRGSGNEQFF.